This TCR beta chain was obtained from a study of shared T cell receptors in the human thymus. The data were produced by immunoSEQ multiplex PCR, yet TCRdb's version contains in-frame clones alone and is incomplete. The sample holds roughly 410,000 clones; roughly 94% are singletons and the top ten take approximately 0.02%. V gave up 6 bases and J gave up 3 bases, with 8 bases separating them. Germline lookup yields CDR1 MNHNY and CDR2 SVGAGI (reference sequence). The CDR3 contains 12 residues. This clone occurred a few times. The origin of this receptor is a human donor. Input material: thymocytes. This chain uses TRBV6-6 with TRBJ1-1; D is unclear. The CDR3 DNA reads TGTGCCAGCAGAGGGTTGGACACTGAAGCTTTCTTT. Its translation: CASRGLDTEAFF.